These 3 T cell receptor beta chains were all obtained from the same sample, sequenced in a study of blood T cell repertoires in COVID-19. Clones were read by immunoSEQ multiplex PCR, and TCRdb kept only the in-frame ones, dropping some. The data contain roughly 100,000 clones, around four fifths of them singletons. Sequencing was done on a sample of peripheral blood. The receptors were sampled from an elderly woman with acute or convalescent COVID-19.

This clone was found many times. The chain carries TRBV5-6 and TRBJ2-7; D gene uncertain. Germline lookup yields CDR1 SGHDT and CDR2 YYEEEE. There are 12 residues in the CDR3. The V end lost 1 base, the J end lost 0 bases, and 2 bases lay between the germline ends. CDR3 sequence (DNA): TGTGCCAGCAGCTTGTACTCCTACGAGCAGTACTTC. As protein: CASSLYSYEQYF.

The chain uses TRBV7-8 and TRBJ2-2; 12 bases align to TRBD2. V lost 3 bases and J lost 2; bases outside the gene matches: 4. Germline V gene sequence: CDR1 SGHVS, CDR2 FQNEAQ. The CDR3 consists of 17 residues. CDR3 DNA sequence: TGTGCCAGCAGCTTTGGACTAGCGGGACCAAACACCGGGGAGCTGTTTTTT. It translates to CASSFGLAGPNTGELFF. Filled out from reference TRBV7-8 and TRBJ2-2, the complete variable domain reads GAGVSQSPRYKVAKRGQDVALRCDPISGHVSLFWYQQALGQGPEFLTYFQNEAQLDKSGLPSDRFFAERPEGSVSTLKIQRTQQEDSAVYLCASSFGLAGPNTGELFFGEGSRLTVL.

The V gene is TRBV21-1, the J gene TRBJ1-6; the DNA was not compared with TRBD1, the D call given in the table. TRBV21-1 is a documented pseudogene. This CDR3 spans 16 amino acids. Here the CDR3 reads CASSSDRGGLNSPLHF. The CDR3 DNA is TGTGCCAGCAGTTCCGACAGGGGAGGTTTGAATTCACCCCTCCACTTT.